One sample yielded the 14 T cell receptor beta chains listed below, sequenced in a study of blood T cell repertoires in COVID-19. This table comes from immunoSEQ multiplex PCR, and its TCRdb copy is limited to in-frame clones, with some not included. The repertoire holds roughly 350,000 clones, with roughly 86% as singletons. The sample comprised peripheral blood. The receptors were sampled from a woman in her 70s with COVID-19, enrolled during active disease.

V usage is TRBV10-2 and J usage is TRBJ1-1; TRBD1 matches 7 bases. Germline-derived CDR1 and CDR2 are WSHSY and SAAADI. This CDR3 is 13 amino acids long. The V segment lost 3 bases and the J segment 4 bases; nucleotides outside the gene matches: 2. The DNA of the CDR3 is TGCGCCAGCAGTGAAACAGGGGCCACTGAAGCTTTCTTT. Protein product: CASSETGATEAFF.

The genes are TRBV12-3 or TRBV12-4 and TRBJ1-2; 8 bases align to TRBD1. The CDR3 loop spans 13 amino acids. V was clipped by 4 bases and J by 10 bases; unmatched bases: 8. The CDR3 region is CASSSGQGPIYTF. The CDR3 nucleotides are TGTGCCAGCAGTTCCGGACAGGGACCGATCTACACCTTC.

The CDR3 protein is CASSPSGTRGYTF. Written as DNA, the CDR3 is TGTGCCAGTTCCCCCTCCGGGACACGTGGCTACACCTTC. V gene TRBV27 combines with J gene TRBJ1-2; the D gene is possibly TRBD1 (6 bases). Trimming took 9 bases from V and 7 from J, leaving 18 bases between them. Germline CDR1 reads MNHEY; CDR2 reads SMNVEV (reference sequence). CDR3 size: 13 residues.

The gene calls are TRBV30 and TRBJ2-7; 8 nucleotides line up with TRBD1. This CDR3 is 16 amino acids long. The V gene end was trimmed by 0 bases and the J gene end by 3 bases; junction bases not matched to a gene: 10. Looked up from germline, CDR1 is GTSNPN and CDR2 is SVGIG (reference sequence). The CDR3 DNA follows: TGTGCCTGGAGTGTACAGGACAGGGTAGACGGCTACGAGCAGTACTTC. Residues: CAWSVQDRVDGYEQYF.

In this sample, this clone turned up many times. The same CDR3 is also encoded by other DNA sequences in this sample. The chain joins TRBV7-2 to TRBJ2-1, with 8 bases matching TRBD2. The length of the CDR3 is 14 residues. Germline CDR1 is SGHTA and CDR2 is FQGNSA. V was pared by 3 bases and J by 9 bases, with 7 bases of the junction left unmatched. CDR3 region: CASSFGAGGGEQFF. The CDR3 DNA follows: TGTGCCAGCAGCTTCGGGGCGGGGGGTGGTGAGCAGTTCTTC.

The chain joins TRBV3-1 (or the pseudogene TRBV3-2) to TRBJ1-2, with TRBD1 as a possible D gene (6 bases). Trimming pared 1 base from V and 6 bases from J, leaving 12 bases between. This CDR3 comprises 14 residues. Germline CDR1 reads LGHDT; CDR2 reads YNNKEL (reference sequence). The CDR3 reads CASSQGGGSHGYTF. Written as DNA, the CDR3 is TGTGCCAGCAGCCAAGGAGGGGGTTCTCATGGCTACACCTTC.

This clone was recorded only once. V gene TRBV5-1 combines with J gene TRBJ2-2; TRBD2 matches 7 bases. With 4 bases clipped from V and 4 bases from J, the junction kept 7 bases outside the gene matches. Germline-derived CDR1 and CDR2 are SGHRS and YFSETQ. The CDR3 has 15 amino acids. The CDR3 sequence: CASSGGLISTGELFF. CDR3 DNA: TGCGCCAGCAGCGGGGGACTAATAAGCACCGGGGAGCTGTTTTTT.

The chain couples TRBV15 to TRBJ1-5; 7 bases map to TRBD1. Germline trimming cut 0 bases from V and 3 bases from J; bases unmatched to any gene: 2. The CDR3 totals 15 residues. Germline V gene lookup returns CDR1 LNHNV and CDR2 YYDKDF (reference sequence). Here the CDR3 DNA reads TGTGCCACCAGCAGAGATGGGACAGACAATCAGCCCCAGCATTTT. This encodes CATSRDGTDNQPQHF.

The rearrangement joins TRBV6-6 to TRBJ1-3; D is uncertain. CDR3 length: 12 residues. CDR1 and CDR2 from the germline V gene are MNHNY and SVGAGI (reference sequence). V lost 7 bases to trimming and J lost 0 bases, with 4 bases between them. The CDR3 coding sequence is TGTGCCAGCACCAGCTCTGGAAACACCATATATTTT. This codes for CASTSSGNTIYF.

J is TRBJ1-2 and V is TRBV30; TRBD1 aligns across 7 bases. The length of the CDR3 is 13 residues. Unmatched junction bases numbered 9, after V lost 5 bases and J lost 6 bases. The germline V gene encodes CDR1 GTSNPN and CDR2 SVGIG (reference sequence). CDR3 DNA sequence: TGTGCCTGGGGGGACAGCCCCTGGGATGGCTACACCTTC. Its translation is CAWGDSPWDGYTF.

This chain uses TRBV29-1 with TRBJ1-3; possible D gene TRBD1, 5 bases. V lost 6 bases and J lost 4, with 7 bases in between. There are 11 residues in the CDR3. Germline V gene sequence: CDR1 SQVTM, CDR2 ANQGSEA. CDR3 amino acids: CSVRQGNTIYF. CDR3 DNA sequence: TGCAGCGTCCGACAGGGAAACACCATATATTTT. The variable domain in full, completed from reference TRBV29-1 and TRBJ1-3, reads SAVISQKPSRDICQRGTSLTIQCQVDSQVTMMFWYRQQPGQSLTLIATANQGSEATYESGFVIDKFPISRPNLTFSTLTVSNMSPEDSSIYLCSVRQGNTIYFGEGSWLTVV.

The chain has TRBV19 and TRBJ1-1, with TRBD1 identical over 10 bases. Germline V gene data show CDR1 as LNHDA and CDR2 as SQIVND (reference sequence). The CDR3 extends over 14 amino acids. J lost 1 base, V lost 9 bases, and 5 bases had no gene match. The CDR3 sequence: CASDRGPGNTEAFF. The CDR3 nucleotides read TGTGCCAGCGACAGGGGGCCGGGGAACACTGAAGCTTTCTTT.

The V and J genes are TRBV7-2 and TRBJ1-2; 7 bases match TRBD1. This CDR3 contains 14 residues. V was pared by 1 base and J by 6 bases, with 5 bases of the junction left unmatched. CDR1 is SGHTA and CDR2 is FQGNSA in the germline V gene. The CDR3, as DNA: TGTGCCAGCAGCTTAGAACAGGGGATTGATGGCTACACCTTC. It codes for CASSLEQGIDGYTF.

This chain connects TRBV18 to TRBJ2-7; a weak D match, TRBD1 (5 bases). The length of the CDR3 is 13 residues. Germline V gene sequence: CDR1 KGHSH, CDR2 LQKENI. Between the trimmed V and J ends, which lost 2 bases and 7 bases, there was a span of 12 bases. This chain's CDR3 is CASSPGQEVEQYF. The CDR3, as DNA: TGTGCCAGCTCACCAGGACAAGAGGTAGAGCAGTACTTC.